This T cell receptor (beta chain) was sequenced in a study of T-cell memory formation after mild COVID-19. Study-wide points: Whereas later expanders leaned CD4+, clones contracting day 15 to 85 showed a balanced CD4/CD8 makeup. Nothing showed for sure that second-wave clones peaking on day 37 were SARS-CoV-2 specific.

5'RACE primed from the constant segment yielded TCR alpha and TCR beta cDNA libraries bearing sample barcodes and UMIs. TCRdb re-analysed the 5' RACE reads in MiXCR, keeping a single row per CDR3 protein. The table lists fewer than 450,000 distinct CDR3 sequences, approximately 25% of them singletons. The table lists this clonotype with many counts. As yet, its antigen is unknown. CDR3 length equals 13 residues. V was cut by 3 bases and J by 0 bases, with 3 bases left in between. The source of this sequence is an adult woman who had mild COVID-19 (a few samples of this study predate the infection). Cell type and time point are not known. The chain employs TRBV12-3 or TRBV12-4 and TRBJ1-5; D gene unclear. The sample consisted of PBMCs or a T cell subset sorted from them (not recorded which). CDR3 protein: CASSLGSNQPQHF. Written as DNA, the CDR3 is TGTGCCAGCAGTTTGGGTAGCAATCAGCCCCAGCATTTT.